The next 16 T cell receptor beta chains were all read from a single sample in a study of T-cell reconstitution after alpha-beta-depleted transplantation in children. Study findings and constraints: T-cell counts and diversity at one year post-transplant came mainly from newly produced T cells.

Unique molecular identifiers were incorporated during preparation of the TCRbeta library. TCRdb reprocessed the PCR reads with MiXCR, giving one entry per CDR3 protein. In the table there are some 300,000 distinct CDR3 sequences, roughly 7.8% of which are singletons. These TCRs' antigens remain unknown. The specimen comprised peripheral blood, sampled 360 days after TCRalphabeta/CD19-depleted stem cell transplant. Every receptor here comes from a female patient aged 2 to 10 who had a stem cell transplant for Fanconi anemia, so the T cells may come from the graft donor.

The table lists this clonotype with a few counts. The J gene is TRBJ2-1, the V gene TRBV4-1; 11 bases map to TRBD2. The CDR3 runs 17 residues. V was pared by 2 bases and J by 7 bases, with 10 bases of the junction left unmatched. CDR1 and CDR2 from the germline V gene are MGHRA and YSYEKL. CDR3 residues: CASSQQTSGTTVNEQFF. DNA for the CDR3: TGCGCCAGCAGCCAACAGACTAGCGGGACCACAGTGAATGAGCAGTTCTTC.

The CDR3 region has the DNA TGTGCCAGCAGACGCCCTTCGCGGGGGACCACCGGGGAGCTGTTTTTT. Its translation: CASRRPSRGTTGELFF. The chain is built from TRBV6-2 or TRBV6-3 and TRBJ2-2; 7 bases line up with TRBD2. This CDR3 has 16 residues. V dropped 6 bases and J dropped 4; count of bases not matched to a gene: 11. From germline, CDR1 is MNHEY and CDR2 SVGEGT.

The chain couples TRBV2 to TRBJ2-3; D is possibly TRBD1 or TRBD2 (6 bases each). CDR1 is SNHLY, CDR2 FYNNEI, per germline. This CDR3 region has 16 residues. V lost 7 bases, J lost 3 bases, and 20 bases lay in between. The DNA of the CDR3 is TGTGCCAGCACTCGCAGTGGAGGGGGGTTAACAGATACGCAGTATTTT. Translated: CASTRSGGGLTDTQYF.

This clonotype has at least ten counts. The chain has TRBV28 and TRBJ2-1, with a weak D call TRBD1 (6 bases). Germline V gene lookup returns CDR1 MDHEN and CDR2 SYDVKM. The germline V and J ends were trimmed by 2 bases and 2 bases, with 13 bases remaining between them. CDR3 length equals 16 residues. The chain's CDR3 is CASSLEAGEPYNEQFF. CDR3 nucleotide sequence: TGTGCCAGCAGTTTAGAAGCAGGGGAACCCTACAATGAGCAGTTCTTC.

This clonotype was found many times. The chain is built from TRBV9 and TRBJ1-1, with D hard to call. The CDR3 extends over 14 amino acids. The V end was cut by 4 bases, the J end by 4 bases, with 14 bases between. The germline V gene has CDR1 SGDLS and CDR2 YYNGEE. The CDR3 DNA is TGTGCCAGCAGCCCTCGACCCCTACGCACTGAAGCTTTCTTT. This encodes CASSPRPLRTEAFF.

This clonotype showed up many times. The J gene is TRBJ2-5, the V gene TRBV10-3, with 9 bases matching TRBD2. Per the germline V gene, CDR1 is ENHRY and CDR2 is SYGVKD. V lost 6 bases and J lost 5; bases outside the gene matches: 10. This CDR3 comprises 15 residues. The CDR3: CAISDPGLAPETQYF. The CDR3 region has the DNA TGTGCCATCAGCGACCCGGGACTAGCCCCCGAGACCCAGTACTTC.

This clonotype was recorded many times. This sequence joins TRBV10-2 and TRBJ1-5; the match to TRBD1 covers 9 bases. This CDR3 comprises 15 residues. CDR1 is WSHSY and CDR2 is SAAADI in the germline V gene. The V and J ends lost 5 bases and 3 bases, in that order; junction bases with no gene match: 5. In nucleotides, the CDR3 is TGCGCCAGCAGTCCAAGGGACAGGGACAATCAGCCCCAGCATTTT. It specifies CASSPRDRDNQPQHF.

The chain employs TRBV20-1 and TRBJ2-1; no definite D call. V lost 3 bases to trimming and J lost 7 bases, with 7 bases between them. In germline, CDR1 is DFQATT, CDR2 SNEGSKA (reference sequence). The CDR3 spans 11 residues. DNA for the CDR3: TGCAGTGCTAGGTCTACAAATGAGCAGTTCTTC. Translated: CSARSTNEQFF.

This clonotype was seen a few times. The V call is TRBV12-5, the J call TRBJ1-5; TRBD1 matches 7 bases. The CDR3 totals 15 residues. Unmatched junction bases numbered 7, after V lost 4 bases and J lost 4 bases. The V gene's germline CDR1 is LGHNT and CDR2 FRNRAP. The CDR3 loop is CASGYLTGMNQPQHF. CDR3 in DNA: TGTGCTAGTGGTTACTTGACAGGGATGAATCAGCCCCAGCATTTT. Supplemented by reference TRBV12-5 and TRBJ1-5, the full variable domain reads DARVTQTPRHKVTEMGQEVTMRCQPILGHNTVFWYRQTMMQGLELLAYFRNRAPLDDSGMPKDRFSAEMPDATLATLKIQPSEPRDSAVYFCASGYLTGMNQPQHFGDGTRLSIL.

This clonotype was recorded at least ten times. This chain links TRBV7-9 with TRBJ1-5; D perhaps matches TRBD1 (5 bases). The CDR3 loop spans 15 amino acids. Trimming stripped 3 bases from V and 3 bases from J, with 12 bases between. Germline-derived CDR1 and CDR2 are SEHNR and FQNEAQ (reference sequence). CDR3: CASSLGAGLNQPQHF. DNA for the CDR3: TGTGCCAGCAGCTTGGGAGCAGGGCTCAATCAGCCCCAGCATTTT.

This clonotype was detected only once. A much larger clone is a single base away; this may be a read error. The V call is TRBV10-3, the J call TRBJ1-5; D remains ambiguous. The CDR3 extends over 13 amino acids. Deletions cut 5 bases from V and 5 bases from J, with 10 bases between. CDR1 and CDR2 (germline): ENHRY, SYGVKD. The CDR3 region is CAISLAPDQPQHF. The CDR3 nucleotides read TGTGCCATCAGTTTAGCGCCGGATCAGCCCCAGCATTTT.

This clonotype was counted a few times. This chain connects TRBV2 to TRBJ2-5; D not certain. Per germline, CDR1 SNHLY and CDR2 FYNNEI. CDR3 size: 15 residues. With 4 bases removed from V and 4 bases from J, the gap between germline ends came to 16 bases. In DNA, the CDR3 is TGTGCCAGCAGTGCTAACGCAGTATGGGGAGAGACCCAGTACTTC. Translation gives CASSANAVWGETQYF.

The genes are TRBV6-1 and TRBJ2-7; D is uncertain. Trimming removed 3 bases from V and 2 bases from J, with 8 bases in between. CDR1 MNHNS and CDR2 SASEGT come from the germline V gene. This CDR3 is 13 amino acids long. CDR3 in DNA: TGTGCCAGCAGTGAGGGTCGGGCCTACGAGCAGTACTTC. It is translated as CASSEGRAYEQYF.

There are many counts of this clonotype. The chain has TRBV25-1 and TRBJ2-1; 14 bases line up with TRBD2. Trimming at V came to 3 bases and at J to 4 bases, leaving 14 bases not matched to a gene. Per germline, CDR1 MGHDK and CDR2 SYGVNS. The CDR3 spans 20 residues. As DNA, the CDR3 is TGTGCCAGCAGTGATCAGGGTAGACTAGCGGGAGGGCCGGGGTACAATGAGCAGTTCTTC. This sequence encodes CASSDQGRLAGGPGYNEQFF.

This clonotype was observed at least ten times. CDR3 protein: CASSPQRGETDTQYF. The CDR3 DNA follows: TGTGCCAGCAGCCCCCAGCGGGGGGAAACAGATACGCAGTATTTT. The J gene is TRBJ2-3, the V gene TRBV3-1; 9 nucleotides match TRBD2. This CDR3 comprises 15 residues. Looked up from germline, CDR1 is LGHDT and CDR2 is YNNKEL (reference sequence). After removal of 4 bases from V and 3 bases from J, the junction contained 5 bases not matched to a gene.

This clonotype was observed at least ten times. The rearrangement joins TRBV6-2 or TRBV6-3 to TRBJ2-1, with 11 positions matching TRBD2. The CDR3 is 15 residues long. The germline V gene has CDR1 MNHEY and CDR2 SVGEGT. The V and J ends lost 10 bases and 5 bases, in that order; junction bases with no gene match: 10. The CDR3 nucleotides are TGTGCCACTGTACCTTGGGGACTAGCGGACAATGAGCAGTTCTTC. Translated, it gives CATVPWGLADNEQFF.